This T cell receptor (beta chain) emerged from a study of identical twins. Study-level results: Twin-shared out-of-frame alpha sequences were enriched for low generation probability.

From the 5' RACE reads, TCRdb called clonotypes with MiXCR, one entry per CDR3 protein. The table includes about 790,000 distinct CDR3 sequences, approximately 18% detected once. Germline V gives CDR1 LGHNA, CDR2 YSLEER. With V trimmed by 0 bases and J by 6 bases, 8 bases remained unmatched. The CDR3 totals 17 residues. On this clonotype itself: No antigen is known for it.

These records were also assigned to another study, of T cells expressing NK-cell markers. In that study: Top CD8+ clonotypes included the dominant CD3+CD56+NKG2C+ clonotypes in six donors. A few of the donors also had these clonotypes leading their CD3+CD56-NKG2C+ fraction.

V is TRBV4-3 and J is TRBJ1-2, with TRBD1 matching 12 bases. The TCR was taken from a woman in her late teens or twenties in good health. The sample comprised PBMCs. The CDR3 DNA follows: TGCGCCAGCAGCCAAGATATAGGGACAGGGGGCATAGATGGCTACACCTTC. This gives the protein CASSQDIGTGGIDGYTF.